A single sample is the source of the 2 T cell receptor beta chains below, sequenced in a study of blood T cells in healthy people across ages. Next came a second PCR, run for roughly 7 to 12 cycles, which used a sample-barcoded 5' primer along with a J-beta primer mix. MiXCR was run by TCRdb on the 5' RACE reads, yielding one entry per CDR3 protein. The sample has about 730,000 distinct CDR3 sequences, roughly 47% seen once. The sample consisted of blood. These receptor sequences come from a woman aged 60 to 75 in good health.

This clonotype was seen a few times. The chain carries TRBV20-1 and TRBJ2-1; D perhaps matches TRBD2 (6 bases). Germline-derived CDR1 and CDR2 are DFQATT and SNEGSKA (reference sequence). Deletions cut 7 bases from V and 0 bases from J, with 13 bases between. The CDR3 is made up of 14 amino acids. The CDR3 bases are TGCAGTGGTAGGTTCGGGAGCTCCTACAATGAGCAGTTCTTC. Its translation is CSGRFGSSYNEQFF.

This clonotype was counted between two and nine times. This chain links TRBV12-3 or TRBV12-4 with TRBJ2-7; 7 nucleotides line up with TRBD2. Trimming cost V 4 bases and J 7 bases; bases outside gene matches: 16. This CDR3 is built from 16 residues. This chain's CDR3 is CASSSPPSGGYNEQYF. In nucleotides, the CDR3 is TGTGCCAGCAGTTCCCCTCCTAGCGGAGGATACAATGAGCAGTACTTC.